The 22 T cell receptor beta chains below all came from one sample that was sequenced in a study of identical twins. TCRdb recomputed calls from the 5' RACE reads with MiXCR, one row per CDR3 protein. The sample shows some 790,000 distinct CDR3 sequences, about 20% of them seen only once. This sample also belongs to another study, concerning T cells expressing NK-cell markers.

Sequencing used PBMCs. The receptors were sampled from a young woman in good health.

This clonotype has more than one count but fewer than ten. The V gene is TRBV20-1, the J gene TRBJ1-1; D possibly corresponds to TRBD1 (6 bases). V was clipped by 2 bases and J by 6 bases, with 19 bases between them. Germline-derived CDR1 and CDR2 are DFQATT and SNEGSKA (reference sequence). CDR3 length equals 15 residues. The CDR3 reads CSARPGGRASAEAFF. For the CDR3, the DNA is TGCAGTGCTAGACCGGGGGGCAGGGCGAGCGCTGAAGCTTTCTTT.

This clonotype has more than one count but fewer than ten. The chain recombines TRBV7-2 with TRBJ2-7; D call uncertain. The V and J ends lost 2 bases and 4 bases respectively, with 12 bases between them. Germline values: CDR1 SGHTA, CDR2 FQGNSA. CDR3 length: 14 residues. Here the CDR3 DNA reads TGTGCCAGCAGCTTAAGTGCGGCGGAGTACGAGCAGTACTTC. Its protein product is CASSLSAAEYEQYF.

V gene TRBV5-1 combines with J gene TRBJ2-1, with a possible D match to TRBD1 (6 bases). The V end was cut by 7 bases, the J end by 0 bases, with 14 bases between. CDR3 length equals 15 residues. The germline gives CDR1 SGHRS, CDR2 YFSETQ. The CDR3 DNA sequence: TGCGCCAGCGAAGGGGGTTACGGCTCCTACAATGAGCAGTTCTTC. This sequence encodes CASEGGYGSYNEQFF.

This clonotype has just a few counts. The CDR3 DNA is TGTGCCAGCAGCCTCCGGCGGTCCAGGGTCATTTTCTACGAGCAGTACTTC. It specifies CASSLRRSRVIFYEQYF. This chain joins TRBV7-2 and TRBJ2-7; tentatively, D is TRBD1 (5 bases). There are 17 residues in the CDR3. The germline V gene has CDR1 SGHTA and CDR2 FQGNSA. The V end lost 5 bases, the J end lost 3 bases, and 23 bases lay between the germline ends.

This clonotype was observed a handful of times. CDR3 sequence reads: CASSFTGLAEETQYF. The CDR3 DNA sequence: TGTGCCAGCAGCTTTACGGGACTAGCAGAAGAGACCCAGTACTTC. This chain connects TRBV7-3 to TRBJ2-5; 9 bases match TRBD2. The length of the CDR3 is 15 residues. J was trimmed by 3 bases and V by 3 bases; bases with no gene match: 5. Germline values: CDR1 SGHTA, CDR2 FQGTGA.

This chain uses TRBV5-1 with TRBJ2-2; D perhaps matches TRBD1 (5 bases). V lost 0 bases and J 1 base, leaving 7 bases between the germline ends. Looked up from germline, CDR1 is SGHRS and CDR2 is YFSETQ. The CDR3 has 15 amino acids. CDR3 in amino acids: CASSLVQENTGELFF. In DNA, the CDR3 is TGCGCCAGCAGCTTGGTACAGGAGAACACCGGGGAGCTGTTTTTT.

V usage is TRBV27 and J usage is TRBJ1-4; 7 bases map to TRBD1. V gave up 5 bases and J gave up 5 bases; unmatched junction bases: 8. The CDR3 covers 15 residues. Per the germline V gene, CDR1 is MNHEY and CDR2 is SMNVEV (reference sequence). CDR3 nucleotides: TGTGCCAGCAGTCCCTACAGGGGCGTAAATGAAAAACTGTTTTTT. Translation gives CASSPYRGVNEKLFF.

This clonotype appeared a few times. V is TRBV3-1 and J is TRBJ2-1; D is ambiguous. The V and J ends lost 1 base and 1 base respectively, with 8 bases between them. The V gene's germline CDR1 is LGHDT and CDR2 YNNKEL (reference sequence). CDR3 size: 15 residues. The CDR3 here is CASSQAQTSYNEQFF. CDR3 DNA: TGTGCCAGCAGCCAAGCCCAGACTTCCTACAATGAGCAGTTCTTC.

This rearrangement joins TRBV20-1 to TRBJ2-7; 9 positions match TRBD2. The CDR3 spans 18 residues. The germline gives CDR1 DFQATT, CDR2 SNEGSKA (reference sequence). Losses at the gene ends were 6 bases for V and 3 bases for J; bases not matched to a gene: 21. This CDR3 is CSATDRTSAGGVRYEQYF. The CDR3 nucleotides read TGCAGTGCCACTGATAGGACTAGCGCGGGTGGGGTGCGCTACGAGCAGTACTTC.

The chain carries TRBV7-9 and TRBJ2-7; a weak D match, TRBD1 (6 bases). Germline V CDR1 and CDR2: SEHNR, FQNEAQ (reference sequence). The CDR3 loop spans 12 amino acids. Deletions cut 10 bases from V and 1 base from J, with 11 bases between. CDR3 loop: CATTGTSYEQYF. CDR3 coding DNA: TGTGCCACTACAGGGACATCCTACGAGCAGTACTTC.

The chain has TRBV12-3 or TRBV12-4 and TRBJ1-5; possible D gene TRBD1, 5 bases. The germline V and J ends were trimmed by 3 bases and 7 bases, with 7 bases remaining between them. There are 12 residues in the CDR3. In nucleotides, the CDR3 is TGTGCCAGCAGTTTTGAGGGGCAGCCCCAGCATTTT. This sequence encodes CASSFEGQPQHF.

The J gene is TRBJ2-1, the V gene TRBV20-1; 14 bases match TRBD2. Unmatched junction bases numbered 5, after V lost 3 bases and J lost 7 bases. The germline gives CDR1 DFQATT, CDR2 SNEGSKA (reference sequence). The CDR3 runs 15 residues. CDR3 sequence: CSARGLAGDWNEQFF. Written as DNA, the CDR3 is TGCAGTGCTAGGGGACTAGCGGGAGATTGGAATGAGCAGTTCTTC.

The chain combines TRBV7-9 with TRBJ2-7, with D uncertain. Deletions cut 5 bases from V and 5 bases from J, with 16 bases between. Germline CDR1 SEHNR, CDR2 FQNEAQ (reference sequence). The CDR3 spans 14 residues. This CDR3 reads CASSALSRSNEQYF. The DNA of the CDR3 is TGTGCCAGCAGCGCCTTGTCGAGATCGAACGAGCAGTACTTC. Drawing the rest from reference TRBV7-9 and TRBJ2-7, the complete variable domain is DTGVSQNPRHKITKRGQNVTFRCDPISEHNRLYWYRQTLGQGPEFLTYFQNEAQLEKSRLLSDRFSAERPKGSFSTLEIQRTEQGDSAMYLCASSALSRSNEQYFGPGTRLTVT.

This clonotype was detected only a few times. The chain joins TRBV6-1 to TRBJ2-7, with 11 bases that match TRBD2. Germline CDR1 reads MNHNS; CDR2 reads SASEGT. The CDR3 has 16 residues. V gave up 0 bases and J gave up 1 base; unmatched junction bases: 2. The CDR3 protein is CASSEAGTSGSYEQYF. The DNA for the CDR3 is TGTGCCAGCAGTGAAGCCGGGACTAGCGGATCCTACGAGCAGTACTTC.

In its sample, this clonotype was seen many times. The rearrangement joins TRBV12-3 or TRBV12-4 to TRBJ2-3, with D uncertain. Trimming stripped 3 bases from V and 4 bases from J, with 5 bases between. This CDR3 is built from 12 residues. The CDR3 region is CASSFGADTQYF. The CDR3 bases are TGTGCCAGCAGTTTTGGCGCAGATACGCAGTATTTT.

The chain combines TRBV2 with TRBJ2-3; TRBD2 might be the D (6 bases). Germline V gives CDR1 SNHLY, CDR2 FYNNEI. The CDR3 spans 12 residues. The V gene lost 9 bases and the J gene lost 5 bases, with 12 bases spanning the gap. The CDR3 protein is CASGTERDTQYF. The CDR3 DNA follows: TGTGCCAGTGGGACTGAACGAGATACGCAGTATTTT. Full variable domain (remainder filled in from reference TRBV2 and TRBJ2-3): EPEVTQTPSHQVTQMGQEVILRCVPISNHLYFYWYRQILGQKVEFLVSFYNNEISEKSEIFDDQFSVERPDGSNFTLKIRSTKLEDSAMYFCASGTERDTQYFGPGTRLTVL.

The chain joins TRBV12-3 or TRBV12-4 to TRBJ1-2; no definite D call. The CDR3 extends over 13 amino acids. V gave up 5 bases and J gave up 4 bases, with 11 bases separating them. This CDR3 reads CASSPSRIYGYTF. The CDR3 nucleotides read TGTGCCAGCAGTCCGTCACGGATCTATGGCTACACCTTC.

This clonotype turned up a few times. Here the CDR3 reads CASSQDSGTSAWNEQFF. DNA for the CDR3: TGCGCCAGCAGCCAAGATTCCGGGACTAGCGCCTGGAATGAGCAGTTCTTC. The chain is built from TRBV4-3 and TRBJ2-1, with 10 bases that match TRBD2. The J segment lost 7 bases and the V segment lost 0 bases, leaving 9 bases of the junction unmatched. CDR1 and CDR2 from the germline V gene are LGHNA and YSLEER. The CDR3 length is 17 residues.

This clonotype was seen only a few times. This sequence joins TRBV20-1 and TRBJ1-1; 7 nucleotides line up with TRBD1. The CDR3 has 14 residues. Germline lookup yields CDR1 DFQATT and CDR2 SNEGSKA (reference sequence). With V trimmed by 6 bases and J by 0 bases, 7 bases remained unmatched. The CDR3 region is CSAGGQTMNTEAFF. CDR3 nucleotides: TGCAGTGCGGGGGGACAGACAATGAACACTGAAGCTTTCTTT.

This clonotype was picked up a small number of times. V and J are TRBV15 and TRBJ1-4; D gene unclear. Germline values: CDR1 LNHNV, CDR2 YYDKDF (reference sequence). V was pared by 3 bases and J by 5 bases, with 10 bases between. The CDR3 runs to 14 residues. In DNA form, the CDR3 reads TGTGCCACCAGCAGGAAGCAGCTAAATGAAAAACTGTTTTTT. Translating it yields CATSRKQLNEKLFF.

V gene TRBV20-1 combines with J gene TRBJ2-7; D might be TRBD2 (5 bases). The CDR3 consists of 12 residues. Between the trimmed V and J ends, which lost 5 bases and 3 bases, there was a span of 11 bases. Germline values: CDR1 DFQATT, CDR2 SNEGSKA (reference sequence). CDR3 in DNA: TGCAGTGCTGCCAGAGGACTCTACGAGCAGTACTTC. It yields the protein CSAARGLYEQYF.

This clonotype occurred a few times. J is TRBJ1-1 and V is TRBV9; D not resolved. The V gene lost 4 bases and the J gene lost 3 bases, with 10 bases spanning the gap. Germline-derived CDR1 and CDR2 are SGDLS and YYNGEE. The CDR3 spans 13 residues. The CDR3 spells CASSRALDTEAFF. The CDR3 coding sequence is TGTGCCAGCAGCCGGGCTCTTGACACTGAAGCTTTCTTT.